These 18 T cell receptor beta chains originate from one sample sequenced in a study of blood T cell repertoires in COVID-19. This table comes from immunoSEQ multiplex PCR, and its TCRdb copy is limited to in-frame clones, with some not included. The profile shows tens of thousands of clones, over 80% of them singletons. Sequencing was done on a sample of peripheral blood. These receptors were taken from a human donor in a cohort sampled during active COVID-19.

The genes are TRBV6-2 or TRBV6-3 and TRBJ2-7, with D possibly matching TRBD1 (5 bases). V gave up 6 bases and J gave up 0 bases, with 12 bases separating them. Germline-derived CDR1 and CDR2 are MNHEY and SVGEGT. This CDR3 has 14 residues. CDR3 bases: TGTGCCAGCAGCTGGGTTCAGGGCTCCTACGAGCAGTACTTC. This encodes CASSWVQGSYEQYF.

This clone occurred once. The rearrangement uses TRBV5-1 and TRBJ2-3, with 9 bases fitting TRBD2. V lost 4 bases, J lost 1 base, and 7 bases stayed unmatched. The CDR3 has 16 amino acids. Germline CDR1 reads SGHRS; CDR2 reads YFSETQ. In DNA, the CDR3 is TGCGCCAGCAGCGAAAGGATAGCGGGGGGCACAGATACGCAGTATTTT. Its translation is CASSERIAGGTDTQYF.

DNA of the CDR3: TGTGCCAGCAGTTTTTCGGGGACTAGAGGGTTCTTC. Its protein product is CASSFSGTRGFF. The chain carries TRBV28 and TRBJ2-1; 8 bases map to TRBD2. Germline CDR1 MDHEN, CDR2 SYDVKM. V shed 3 bases, J shed 15 bases, and the junction held 7 bases outside the gene matches. This CDR3 spans 12 amino acids.

The chain employs TRBV11-2 and TRBJ2-1, with 8 nucleotides matching TRBD2. V shed 0 bases, J shed 7 bases, and the junction held 2 bases outside the gene matches. Germline V gene lookup returns CDR1 SGHAT and CDR2 FQNNGV. The CDR3 has 14 amino acids. This chain's CDR3 is CASSLDLAGNEQFF. As DNA, the CDR3 is TGTGCCAGCAGCTTAGATTTAGCGGGAAATGAGCAGTTCTTC.

This sequence joins TRBV7-9 and TRBJ1-1, with D unclear. Trimming removed 2 bases from V and 1 base from J, with 8 bases in between. Germline V gene lookup returns CDR1 SEHNR and CDR2 FQNEAQ (reference sequence). CDR3 size: 14 residues. The CDR3 sequence is CASSLQTGNTEAFF. CDR3 bases: TGTGCCAGCAGCTTACAAACGGGGAACACTGAAGCTTTCTTT.

The chain is built from TRBV3-1 (or the pseudogene TRBV3-2) and TRBJ2-7, with unresolved D. The CDR3 extends over 13 amino acids. Germline V gene sequence: CDR1 LGHDT, CDR2 YNNKEL (reference sequence). V lost 4 bases, J lost 3 bases, and 10 bases lay in between. CDR3 amino acids: CASSPLAVYEQYF. The CDR3 nucleotides read TGTGCCAGCAGCCCGTTAGCAGTCTACGAGCAGTACTTC.

This chain uses TRBV29-1 with TRBJ2-7; TRBD1 is a possible D gene (6 bases). This CDR3 contains 19 residues. V lost 1 base and J 6 bases, leaving 31 bases between the germline ends. CDR1 and CDR2 from the germline V gene are SQVTM and ANQGSEA. DNA of the CDR3: TGCAGCGTTGAAGCCCTAAGGCGTCCGGGACACCCCCCTACGCCCGAGCAGTACTTC. The encoded protein is CSVEALRRPGHPPTPEQYF.

V gene TRBV7-8 combines with J gene TRBJ2-3, with D tentatively TRBD2 (6 bases). With 4 bases removed from V and 5 bases from J, the gap between germline ends came to 10 bases. CDR1 and CDR2 from the germline V gene are SGHVS and FQNEAQ. This CDR3 is 13 amino acids long. In DNA, the CDR3 is TGTGCCAGCAGCTCGGGACTTTTAGATACGCAGTATTTT. It codes for CASSSGLLDTQYF.

The V and J genes are TRBV12-3 or TRBV12-4 and TRBJ1-3, with TRBD1 as a possible D gene (6 bases). V shed 6 bases and J shed 4 bases, with 10 bases lying between them. This CDR3 spans 13 amino acids. CDR3 sequence reads: CASRTTGGNTIYF. The CDR3 DNA is TGTGCCAGCAGGACCACAGGGGGAAACACCATATATTTT.

This clone has only a few counts. The V and J genes are TRBV5-1 and TRBJ2-4; 9 nucleotides align to TRBD2. The germline V gene encodes CDR1 SGHRS and CDR2 YFSETQ. The CDR3 contains 15 residues. V lost 0 bases, J lost 15 bases, and 13 bases stayed unmatched. The CDR3 sequence is CASSLAGASGEGWYF. DNA for the CDR3: TGCGCCAGCAGCTTGGCCGGGGCTAGCGGGGAGGGATGGTACTTC.

The chain joins TRBV6-2 or TRBV6-3 to TRBJ2-1, with a weak D call TRBD1 (6 bases). The V end lost 3 bases, the J end lost 8 bases, and 17 bases lay between the germline ends. Germline V gene sequence: CDR1 MNHEY, CDR2 SVGEGT. The CDR3 is made up of 15 amino acids. The CDR3 protein is CASSYDQGPWDEQFF. In nucleotides, the CDR3 is TGTGCCAGCAGTTATGATCAGGGGCCATGGGATGAGCAGTTCTTC.

The table lists this clone with a count of one. The V gene is TRBV15, the J gene TRBJ1-5; TRBD1 is a possible D gene (6 bases). The V gene's germline CDR1 is LNHNV and CDR2 YYDKDF (reference sequence). Deletions cut 0 bases from V and 5 bases from J, with 11 bases between. This CDR3 spans 15 amino acids. CDR3 residues: CATSREIGQYQPQHF. CDR3 in DNA: TGTGCCACCAGCAGAGAGATAGGACAGTATCAGCCCCAGCATTTT. Based on the CDR3 plus reference TRBV15 and TRBJ1-5, the full variable domain is DAMVIQNPRYQVTQFGKPVTLSCSQTLNHNVMYWYQQKSSQAPKLLFHYYDKDFNNEADTPDNFQSRRPNTSFCFLDIRSPGLGDTAMYLCATSREIGQYQPQHFGDGTRLSIL.

The rearrangement links TRBV5-6 to TRBJ2-5; 11 bases fit TRBD2. The J segment lost 5 bases and the V segment lost 2 bases, leaving 5 bases of the junction unmatched. This CDR3 has 15 residues. Germline assignment: CDR1 SGHDT and CDR2 YYEEEE. The CDR3 DNA reads TGTGCCAGCAGCTTTACTAGCGGGGGCCTGGAGACCCAGTACTTC. Translated, it gives CASSFTSGGLETQYF.

The chain uses TRBV7-2 and TRBJ1-5; 10 bases line up with TRBD1. The CDR3 has 15 amino acids. Trimming cost V 5 bases and J 0 bases; bases outside gene matches: 1. Germline values: CDR1 SGHTA, CDR2 FQGNSA. The CDR3, as DNA: TGTGCCAGCAGCCGGGACAGGGGTAGCAATCAGCCCCAGCATTTT. Its protein is CASSRDRGSNQPQHF.

This chain connects TRBV2 to TRBJ2-7; the match to TRBD2 covers 11 bases. The germline gives CDR1 SNHLY, CDR2 FYNNEI. V lost 6 bases and J lost 2; bases outside the gene matches: 9. This CDR3 spans 16 amino acids. This chain's CDR3 is CASSEPTTSGTYEQYF. The CDR3 nucleotides are TGTGCCAGCAGCGAGCCCACGACTAGCGGGACCTACGAGCAGTACTTC.

The chain employs TRBV20-1 and TRBJ1-2; D remains ambiguous. CDR3 length equals 11 residues. With 4 bases removed from V and 4 bases from J, the gap between germline ends came to 7 bases. CDR1 is DFQATT, CDR2 SNEGSKA, per germline (reference sequence). CDR3 in DNA: TGCAGTGCTACCCCCAGCTATGGCTACACCTTC. It translates to CSATPSYGYTF.

This chain joins TRBV7-2 and TRBJ2-7; tentatively, D is TRBD2 (7 bases). The CDR3 is made up of 15 amino acids. V was cut by 1 base and J by 2 bases, with 12 bases left in between. The germline V gene has CDR1 SGHTA and CDR2 FQGNSA. CDR3 sequence (DNA): TGTGCCAGCAGCTTAGGGCGGGGGACAACCTACGAGCAGTACTTC. Amino acids: CASSLGRGTTYEQYF. The full variable domain, its missing parts supplied by reference TRBV7-2 and TRBJ2-7, is GAGVSQSPSNKVTEKGKDVELRCDPISGHTALYWYRQSLGQGLEFLIYFQGNSAPDKSGLPSDRFSAERTGGSVSTLTIQRTQQEDSAVYLCASSLGRGTTYEQYFGPGTRLTVT.

CDR3 loop: CASSLAGTGVAKNIQYF. CDR3 DNA: TGCGCCAGCAGCTTGGCCGGGACAGGGGTTGCCAAAAACATTCAGTACTTC. The rearrangement links TRBV5-1 to TRBJ2-4, with 10 bases aligning to TRBD1. Trimming removed 0 bases from V and 1 base from J; junction bases left unmatched: 4. Germline lookup yields CDR1 SGHRS and CDR2 YFSETQ. The CDR3 spans 17 residues.